This T cell receptor beta chain stems from a study of CD8 T cell repertoires and HIV-1 epitope variants. Whole-study findings and limits: Only beta chains were identified, marking proliferation to antigen, not function.

Generated by immunoSEQ multiplex PCR, the TCRdb table keeps only in-frame clones and is missing some. This sample carries roughly 5,000 clones, 55% to 80% of them seen once, and the ten largest clones take approximately 39%. On this clone: The antigen is unknown.

This clonotype was obtained from a male donor with HIV. The specimen was cultured CD8+ T cells derived from PBMCs.

The DNA of the CDR3 is TGTGCCAGCACCTTAGGCGGAGGGGGGGACTACGAGCAGTACTTC. Protein: CASTLGGGGDYEQYF. The genes are TRBV27 and TRBJ2-7; D might be TRBD2 (7 bases). Germline V gene sequence: CDR1 MNHEY, CDR2 SMNVEV (reference sequence). The CDR3 is 15 amino acids. With 7 bases removed from V and 3 bases from J, the gap between germline ends came to 19 bases.